Listed below are T cell receptor beta chains from one sample, sequenced in a study of T cell repertoires in cytomegalovirus infection. TCRdb recomputed calls from the reads with MiXCR, one row per CDR3 protein. In the table there are around 530,000 distinct CDR3 sequences, 26% of which are singletons. Material for sequencing was PBMCs. The origin of the receptors is a human donor in good health (CMV status not recorded). Some clones in this sample may be carry-over from other donors' samples. Both conserved end residues are trimmed from each CDR3. D genes are given only for firm matches.

. TRBJ1-1 TRBV7-9 ASSSQGNEAF
. TRBJ2-5 TRBV28 ASSFLTETKETQY
TRBD1 TRBJ1-5 TRBV7-2 ASSLNTGVNEPQH
TRBD2 TRBJ2-1 TRBV10-3 AISGSSGRGGEQF
. TRBJ1-2 TRBV7-2 ASSLGRGGGYGYT
. TRBJ1-1 TRBV11-1 ASSSRKGGGTEAF
. TRBJ2-4 TRBV20-1 SARDDLAGRNIQY
. TRBJ2-3 TRBV7-3 ASSLRPLNTDTQY
. TRBJ2-3 TRBV20-1 SARDQLRANTDTQY
TRBD2 TRBJ2-5 TRBV19 ASSKRTAAGGHGETQY
TRBD1 TRBJ1-6 TRBV7-2 ASSPDQGAHNSPLH
. TRBJ2-1 TRBV12-3/TRBV12-4 ASSLTSIVNEQF
. TRBJ2-7 TRBV7-2 ASSLNKGGTYEQY
TRBD2 TRBJ2-7 TRBV6-6 ASSYSGTSYRTSYEQY
. TRBJ1-2 TRBV7-2 ASSLSSRGGGYT
. TRBJ1-2 TRBV7-2 ASSPGGGMDYGYT
. TRBJ1-6 TRBV19 ASSITRSGDSSYNSPLH
TRBD1 TRBJ2-4 TRBV20-1 SARDNRGAKNIQY
TRBD1 TRBJ1-5 TRBV28 ASSQGQRYHPQH